This is a list of T cell receptor beta chains from one sample in a study of T-cell memory formation after mild COVID-19. TCRdb re-called the 5' RACE reads with MiXCR, one entry per CDR3 protein. This sample has 250,000 to 350,000 distinct CDR3 sequences, with roughly 17% found just once. The specimen was PBMCs or a T cell subset sorted from them (not recorded which). These receptors were collected from a man aged 18-30 years who had mild COVID-19 (a few samples of this study predate the infection). Cell type and time point are not known. Each CDR3 is given with its conserved first and last residue. Fields, in order: CDR3 length, clone size, V gene, J gene, D gene, CDR3 protein, CDR3 DNA. A D gene is named only where the DNA matches it firmly. Part of the rows lack a size; the others show once, few, many or a class for expanded clones.

>14|few|TRBV3-1|TRBJ1-1|-
CASSQSEARTEAFF
TGTGCCAGCAGCCAATCGGAGGCGAGGACTGAAGCTTTCTTT
>15|-|TRBV7-6|TRBJ2-4|-
CASSLVRDLQNIQYF
TGTGCCAGCAGCTTAGTCCGGGACCTACAAAACATTCAGTACTTC
>18|-|TRBV28|TRBJ1-5|-
CASSFWETARYSNQPQHF
TGTGCCAGCAGTTTCTGGGAGACGGCCCGCTATAGCAATCAGCCCCAGCATTTT
>13|-|TRBV4-2|TRBJ2-1|-
CASGSSRSQEQFF
TGTGCCAGCGGGTCTAGCAGGAGTCAGGAGCAGTTCTTC
>13|-|TRBV29-1|TRBJ1-2|-
CSVWTDDNYGYTF
TGCAGCGTATGGACGGACGACAACTATGGCTACACCTTC
>15|few|TRBV2|TRBJ2-5|-
CASSGIAGGEETQYF
TGTGCCAGCAGTGGCATAGCCGGGGGTGAAGAGACCCAGTACTTC
>14|-|TRBV7-9|TRBJ2-7|TRBD1
CASSPGQGAGEQYF
TGTGCCAGCAGCCCGGGACAGGGGGCCGGAGAGCAGTACTTC
>16|few|TRBV6-2/TRBV6-3|TRBJ2-2|-
CASSYSGGFGAGELFF
TGTGCCAGCAGTTACTCGGGCGGTTTTGGCGCCGGGGAGCTGTTTTTT
>16|few|TRBV12-3/TRBV12-4|TRBJ2-7|-
CASSLGQPSYRYEQYF
TGTGCCAGCAGTTTAGGCCAACCCTCTTATCGCTACGAGCAGTACTTC
>14|few|TRBV5-1|TRBJ2-7|TRBD1
CASSLAGGFDEQYF
TGCGCCAGCAGCTTAGCAGGGGGTTTCGACGAGCAGTACTTC
>14|few|TRBV7-2|TRBJ2-4|-
CASSLGTAKNIQYF
TGTGCCAGCAGCTTGGGTACAGCCAAAAACATTCAGTACTTC
>14|few|TRBV10-3|TRBJ2-5|-
CAISEPTAGETQYF
TGTGCCATCAGTGAGCCGACAGCCGGGGAGACCCAGTACTTC
>15|-|TRBV12-3/TRBV12-4|TRBJ2-5|TRBD2
CASSYSGGYQETQYF
TGTGCCAGCAGTTATAGCGGGGGGTACCAAGAGACCCAGTACTTC
>12|few|TRBV20-1|TRBJ1-5|-
CSARESNQPQHF
TGCAGTGCTAGGGAGAGCAATCAGCCCCAGCATTTT
>15|-|TRBV9|TRBJ1-2|-
CASSVDAGASGFYTF
TGTGCCAGCAGCGTAGACGCGGGGGCGAGTGGGTTTTACACCTTC
>16|many|TRBV7-2|TRBJ2-5|TRBD2
CASSLTSGGPWETQYF
TGTGCCAGCAGCTTGACTAGCGGGGGGCCGTGGGAGACCCAGTACTTC
>14|few|TRBV20-1|TRBJ1-6|-
CSARDLGINSPLHF
TGCAGTGCTAGAGATTTGGGAATTAATTCACCCCTCCACTTT
>12|-|TRBV6-2/TRBV6-3|TRBJ2-3|-
CASSYFSDTQYF
TGTGCCAGCAGTTACTTTTCAGATACGCAGTATTTT
>15|-|TRBV25-1|TRBJ2-2|-
CASSERGRNTGELFF
TGTGCCAGCAGTGAACGAGGGCGGAACACCGGGGAGCTGTTTTTT
>13|-|TRBV12-3/TRBV12-4|TRBJ2-2|-
CASSSRRTGELFF
TGTGCCAGCAGTTCTCGGAGGACCGGGGAGCTGTTTTTT
>13|many|TRBV4-3|TRBJ2-3|-
CASSQEATDTQYF
TGCGCCAGCAGCCAAGAGGCCACAGATACGCAGTATTTT
>13|-|TRBV7-9|TRBJ2-3|-
CASSFLIPDTQYF
TGTGCCAGCAGCTTTCTTATACCAGATACGCAGTATTTT
>14|few|TRBV4-3|TRBJ2-2|TRBD1
CASSRLTGDGELFF
TGCGCCAGCAGCCGCTTAACAGGGGACGGGGAGCTGTTTTTT
>15|few|TRBV6-5|TRBJ1-3|-
CASSPTGLSGNTIYF
TGTGCCAGCAGTCCCACAGGCCTCTCTGGAAACACCATATATTTT
>19|few|TRBV7-2|TRBJ2-4|-
CASSLVLWSPPTAKNIQYF
TGTGCCAGCAGCTTAGTATTGTGGTCACCCCCCACGGCCAAAAACATTCAGTACTTC
>14|-|TRBV2|TRBJ2-7|-
CASLSDTVSYEQYF
TGTGCCAGCCTCTCGGACACGGTATCCTACGAGCAGTACTTC
>14|few|TRBV10-2|TRBJ1-1|-
CASRIRTANTEAFF
TGCGCCAGCAGAATCCGGACGGCGAACACTGAAGCTTTCTTT
>14|-|TRBV27|TRBJ1-1|-
CASSLFGVATEAFF
TGTGCCAGCAGTTTATTCGGGGTTGCGACTGAAGCTTTCTTT
>14|-|TRBV6-2/TRBV6-3|TRBJ1-1|-
CASSYRGSESEAFF
TGTGCCAGCAGTTACCGGGGGTCGGAGAGTGAAGCTTTCTTT
>14|few|TRBV5-1|TRBJ2-1|TRBD1
CASVWTGGGNEQFF
TGCGCCAGCGTGTGGACAGGGGGCGGGAATGAGCAGTTCTTC
>16|-|TRBV7-3|TRBJ1-1|TRBD1
CASSPRQGRGATEAFF
TGTGCCAGCAGTCCCCGACAGGGCCGGGGGGCCACTGAAGCTTTCTTT